Listed here is a single T cell receptor beta chain. This record belongs to a study of shared clonotypes between healthy human individuals. This CDR3 has 14 amino acids. Germline V gene sequence: CDR1 MNHNY, CDR2 SVGAGI (reference sequence). V shed 6 bases, J shed 2 bases, and the junction held 6 bases outside the gene matches. CD4+ cells yielded CD45RA+ naive and CD45RA-negative memory subsets. Sequencing used immunoSEQ multiplex PCR; TCRdb keeps in-frame clones, though not all of them. The table lists around 2.5 million clones, approximately 93% of them singletons. Material: naive CD4+ T cells from PBMCs. Subset given: CD45RA+ positively selected. The receptor comes from a man between 18 and 29 years old in good health. Some clones in this sample may be carry-over from other donors' samples. This rearrangement joins TRBV6-6 to TRBJ2-7, with TRBD2 matching over 8 bases. The CDR3 loop is CASRTGLAAYEQYF. The CDR3 DNA follows: TGTGCCAGCAGGACTGGACTAGCAGCCTACGAGCAGTACTTC.